Shown below are 27 T cell receptor beta chains from a single sample sequenced in a study of T cell responses to AZD1222 COVID-19 vaccine. Sequencing used immunoSEQ multiplex PCR; TCRdb keeps in-frame clones, though not all of them. This sample has 93,000 or so clones, with around 90% found just once. The material sequenced was peripheral blood, taken on day 0 of AZD1222 vaccination. The receptor set was obtained from an adult in good health.

The count of this clone is one. CDR3 sequence (DNA): TGTGCCAGCAGCTTACTCTCCGGGACAGGTTACGAGCAGTACTTC. Its protein product is CASSLLSGTGYEQYF. This chain links TRBV11-3 with TRBJ2-7; TRBD1 matches 8 bases. J gave up 4 bases and V 2 bases, and 7 bases lay outside the gene matches. The CDR3 loop spans 15 amino acids. Per the germline V gene, CDR1 is SGHNT and CDR2 is YENEEA.

V is TRBV30 and J is TRBJ1-1; D is perhaps TRBD1 (5 bases). The CDR3 has 15 residues. Trimming left V 3 bases short and J 6 bases short, with 20 bases between. Per germline, CDR1 GTSNPN and CDR2 SVGIG (reference sequence). The DNA for the CDR3 is TGTGCCTGGAGGAGCTTAGGGGCTGCAATGGCTGAAGCTTTCTTT. Residues: CAWRSLGAAMAEAFF.

This chain joins TRBV5-4 and TRBJ2-2; 8 bases match TRBD1. Germline V lookup: CDR1 SGHNT, CDR2 YYREEE (reference sequence). The CDR3 runs to 16 residues. V shed 0 bases and J 5 bases; nucleotides not matched to a gene: 6. The CDR3 loop is CASSLEQGARTGELFF. The DNA of the CDR3 is TGTGCCAGCAGCTTGGAGCAGGGGGCGAGAACCGGGGAGCTGTTTTTT.

The CDR3 spells CASRQVLGGAFF. DNA for the CDR3: TGTGCCAGCAGACAGGTACTCGGCGGAGCTTTCTTT. The chain couples TRBV6-5 to TRBJ1-1; possibly TRBD1 for D (5 bases). CDR1 and CDR2 from the germline V gene are MNHEY and SVGAGI. V shed 6 bases and J shed 10 bases, with 15 bases lying between them. The CDR3 runs 12 residues.

V usage is TRBV10-3 and J usage is TRBJ2-1; D is unresolved. V lost 5 bases and J 7 bases, leaving 15 bases between the germline ends. CDR1 is ENHRY, CDR2 SYGVKD, per germline. The CDR3 is 14 residues long. The CDR3 protein is CAISFGFRENEQFF. CDR3 in DNA: TGTGCCATCAGTTTCGGCTTCAGAGAGAATGAGCAGTTCTTC.

In DNA, the CDR3 is TGTGCCAGCAGTCTGACAGGGGTAGGCACTGAAGCTTTCTTT. Its protein product is CASSLTGVGTEAFF. The V and J genes are TRBV28 and TRBJ1-1, with TRBD1 matching 8 bases. Losses at the gene ends were 5 bases for V and 4 bases for J; bases not matched to a gene: 6. This CDR3 is 14 amino acids long. Germline assignment: CDR1 MDHEN and CDR2 SYDVKM.

The rearrangement joins TRBV5-1 to TRBJ2-7; D is unclear. V lost 0 bases and J 1 base, leaving 8 bases between the germline ends. The CDR3 consists of 14 residues. CDR1 SGHRS and CDR2 YFSETQ come from the germline V gene. This chain's CDR3 is CASSLEGISYEQYF. CDR3 in DNA: TGCGCCAGCAGCTTGGAAGGGATTTCCTACGAGCAGTACTTC.

The chain uses TRBV18 and TRBJ1-5; the D gene is possibly TRBD1 (5 bases). The CDR3 contains 16 residues. Trimming stripped 6 bases from V and 4 bases from J, with 19 bases between. Germline V CDR1 and CDR2: KGHSH, LQKENI. The CDR3 protein is CASSLRGVTGNQPQHF. The CDR3 region has the DNA TGTGCCAGCTCCCTTCGGGGGGTAACGGGGAATCAGCCCCAGCATTTT.

This chain joins TRBV12-5 and TRBJ1-2, with 9 bases matching TRBD1. Germline V gene sequence: CDR1 LGHNT, CDR2 FRNRAP. With V trimmed by 3 bases and J by 0 bases, 5 bases remained unmatched. The CDR3 totals 16 residues. The CDR3 DNA reads as TGTGCTAGTGGTTTTGACAGGGGGGTGTCTAACTATGGCTACACCTTC. It codes for CASGFDRGVSNYGYTF.

The gene calls are TRBV5-4 and TRBJ2-2; 8 nucleotides match TRBD1. The V and J ends lost 7 bases and 1 base, in that order; junction bases with no gene match: 0. The V gene's germline CDR1 is SGHNT and CDR2 YYREEE (reference sequence). The CDR3 has 13 residues. DNA for the CDR3: TGTGCCAGCGGACAGGGGAACACCGGGGAGCTGTTTTTT. This gives the protein CASGQGNTGELFF. The full variable domain, completed using reference TRBV5-4 and TRBJ2-2, is ETGVTQSPTHLIKTRGQQVTLRCSSQSGHNTVSWYQQALGQGPQFIFQYYREEENGRGNFPPRFSGLQFPNYSSELNVNALELDDSALYLCASGQGNTGELFFGEGSRLTVL.

This chain links TRBV7-9 with TRBJ1-2; 8 positions agree with TRBD1. Germline assignment: CDR1 SEHNR and CDR2 FQNEAQ (reference sequence). Germline trimming cut 5 bases from V and 3 bases from J; bases unmatched to any gene: 11. The CDR3 consists of 16 residues. The CDR3 reads CASSRVAQGAYYGYTF. The CDR3 DNA follows: TGTGCCAGCAGCCGGGTGGCTCAGGGGGCGTACTATGGCTACACCTTC.

On this clone: The sample has other DNA sequences that encode this CDR3 too. This chain links TRBV5-1 with TRBJ2-1, with TRBD2 identical over 12 bases. The germline V gene encodes CDR1 SGHRS and CDR2 YFSETQ. The V segment lost 4 bases and the J segment 7 bases; nucleotides outside the gene matches: 6. This CDR3 has 15 amino acids. The CDR3: CASSPSGGAGNEQFF. Written as DNA, the CDR3 is TGCGCCAGCAGCCCTAGCGGGGGGGCTGGTAATGAGCAGTTCTTC.

The CDR3 here is CASRHLAGRSSGTDTQYF. CDR3 nucleotide sequence: TGTGCCAGCAGACACCTAGCGGGTCGCTCCTCTGGCACAGATACGCAGTATTTT. This chain joins TRBV7-8 and TRBJ2-3; the match to TRBD2 covers 8 bases. The germline V gene has CDR1 SGHVS and CDR2 FQNEAQ. The CDR3 has 18 residues. With 6 bases clipped from V and 1 base from J, the junction kept 15 bases outside the gene matches.

This rearrangement joins TRBV19 to TRBJ2-7; 9 nucleotides match TRBD1. Trimming took 5 bases from V and 6 from J; bases not matched to a gene: 2. The germline CDR1 and CDR2 sequences are LNHDA and SQIVND (reference sequence). This CDR3 contains 12 residues. The CDR3 bases are TGTGCCAGTAGTTCGACAGGGGGCGAGCAGTACTTC. Protein: CASSSTGGEQYF. Using reference TRBV19 and TRBJ2-7 for the parts outside the CDR3, the full variable domain is DGGITQSPKYLFRKEGQNVTLSCEQNLNHDAMYWYRQDPGQGLRLIYYSQIVNDFQKGDIAEGYSVSREKKESFPLTVTSAQKNPTAFYLCASSSTGGEQYFGPGTRLTVT.

The rearrangement uses TRBV7-9 and TRBJ1-1; D may be TRBD1 (6 bases). CDR1 and CDR2 from the germline V gene are SEHNR and FQNEAQ (reference sequence). V was trimmed by 5 bases and J by 6 bases, leaving 22 bases between them. The CDR3 length is 16 residues. The CDR3: CASSIRPPGVGSEAFF. CDR3 bases: TGTGCCAGCAGCATTAGACCTCCAGGGGTAGGCTCTGAAGCTTTCTTT. Supplemented by reference TRBV7-9 and TRBJ1-1, the full variable domain reads DTGVSQNPRHKITKRGQNVTFRCDPISEHNRLYWYRQTLGQGPEFLTYFQNEAQLEKSRLLSDRFSAERPKGSFSTLEIQRTEQGDSAMYLCASSIRPPGVGSEAFFGQGTRLTVV.

V is TRBV28 and J is TRBJ1-1; D not resolved. Between the trimmed V and J ends, which lost 4 bases and 11 bases, there was a span of 11 bases. Germline V gene sequence: CDR1 MDHEN, CDR2 SYDVKM. The CDR3 is 11 residues long. CDR3 coding DNA: TGTGCCAGCAGTTGGGCCGAAGATGCTTTCTTT. Translated: CASSWAEDAFF.

CDR3 DNA: TGTGCCACCAGCGGAAAACAGGGGGTGAACACTGAAGCTTTCTTT. It is translated as CATSGKQGVNTEAFF. J is TRBJ1-1 and V is TRBV15; TRBD1 matches 8 bases. CDR3 length: 15 residues. The V and J ends lost 5 bases and 0 bases, in that order; junction bases with no gene match: 5. Germline loops: CDR1 LNHNV, CDR2 YYDKDF (reference sequence).

The chain links TRBV28 to TRBJ1-2; 7 nucleotides agree with TRBD1. V shed 7 bases, J shed 8 bases, and the junction held 13 bases outside the gene matches. The V gene's germline CDR1 is MDHEN and CDR2 SYDVKM. The CDR3 covers 14 residues. CDR3 residues: CASILTDREGGYTF. As DNA, the CDR3 is TGTGCCAGCATCCTCACAGACAGGGAGGGAGGCTACACCTTC.

This chain uses TRBV6-5 with TRBJ1-4, with 7 bases aligning to TRBD1. The trim removed 2 bases at V and 6 bases at J, leaving 6 bases unmatched. The CDR3 consists of 15 residues. The germline V gene encodes CDR1 MNHEY and CDR2 SVGAGI. The CDR3 DNA follows: TGTGCCAGCAGTTACGCCAACAGGGGACATGAAAAACTGTTTTTT. Residues: CASSYANRGHEKLFF.

The chain uses TRBV19 and TRBJ1-2, with 12 bases identical to TRBD1. The V gene end was trimmed by 6 bases and the J gene end by 2 bases; junction bases not matched to a gene: 7. The CDR3 sequence is 16 residues long. In germline, CDR1 is LNHDA, CDR2 SQIVND (reference sequence). The CDR3 is CASRDRDRGQNYGYTF. The CDR3 DNA sequence: TGTGCCAGTAGAGACCGGGACAGGGGGCAAAACTATGGCTACACCTTC.

The chain is built from TRBV11-2 and TRBJ2-3; no clear D. Germline CDR1 reads SGHAT; CDR2 reads FQNNGV. Trimming stripped 6 bases from V and 8 bases from J, with 21 bases between. The CDR3 contains 15 residues. As DNA, the CDR3 is TGTGCCAGCAGACCGCTCCTAGGTTCGGACGGTACGCAGTATTTT. Protein product: CASRPLLGSDGTQYF.

The rearrangement joins TRBV4-1 to TRBJ1-1, with no clear D. V lost 0 bases, J lost 10 bases, and 15 bases lay in between. The CDR3 is made up of 14 amino acids. Germline-derived CDR1 and CDR2 are MGHRA and YSYEKL. For the CDR3, the DNA is TGCGCCAGCAGCCAAGATATCACCTATTCTGGAGCTTTCTTT. Translation gives CASSQDITYSGAFF.

The genes are TRBV2 and TRBJ1-2; no reliable D call. There are 14 residues in the CDR3. With 6 bases removed from V and 2 bases from J, the gap between germline ends came to 13 bases. Looked up from germline, CDR1 is SNHLY and CDR2 is FYNNEI. As DNA, the CDR3 is TGTGCCAGCAGACGTCGGGGAGTGAACTATGGCTACACCTTC. It specifies CASRRRGVNYGYTF.

The chain employs TRBV13 and TRBJ1-2; 8 bases map to TRBD1. V was pared by 5 bases and J by 3 bases, with 11 bases of the junction left unmatched. The CDR3 is 16 amino acids. Looked up from germline, CDR1 is PRHDT and CDR2 is FYEKMQ (reference sequence). The CDR3 here is CASSQGQGRIDYGYTF. The CDR3 bases are TGTGCCAGCAGCCAAGGACAGGGTAGGATCGACTATGGCTACACCTTC.

V usage is TRBV20-1 and J usage is TRBJ2-1; tentatively, D is TRBD1 (6 bases). CDR1 and CDR2 (germline): DFQATT, SNEGSKA (reference sequence). The CDR3 spans 12 residues. V was clipped by 3 bases and J by 8 bases, with 11 bases between them. CDR3 coding DNA: TGCAGTGCTAGTGGACAGCACTATGAGCAGTTCTTC. Encoded protein: CSASGQHYEQFF.

The chain combines TRBV2 with TRBJ1-2; TRBD1 might be the D (5 bases). Germline values: CDR1 SNHLY, CDR2 FYNNEI. This CDR3 is 11 amino acids long. Trimming shortened V by 8 bases and J by 6 bases, and 10 bases separated the two germline ends. In nucleotides, the CDR3 is TGTGCCAGCGGGAGGACAAATGGCTACACCTTC. This sequence encodes CASGRTNGYTF.

CDR3 DNA sequence: TGTGCCACCAGCAGGGGGGCTCAAGAGACCCAGTACTTC. Amino acid sequence: CATSRGAQETQYF. This sequence joins TRBV15 and TRBJ2-5, with D maybe TRBD1 (6 bases). Germline V gives CDR1 LNHNV, CDR2 YYDKDF (reference sequence). The CDR3 has 13 residues. V lost 3 bases and J 2 bases, leaving 7 bases between the germline ends.